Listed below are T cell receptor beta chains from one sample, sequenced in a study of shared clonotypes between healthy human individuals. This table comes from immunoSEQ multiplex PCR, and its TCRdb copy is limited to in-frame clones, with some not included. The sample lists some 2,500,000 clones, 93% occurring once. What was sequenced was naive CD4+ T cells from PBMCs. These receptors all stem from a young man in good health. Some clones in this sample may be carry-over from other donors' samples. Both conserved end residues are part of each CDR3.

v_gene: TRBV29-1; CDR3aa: CSVEEGQAGNIQYF
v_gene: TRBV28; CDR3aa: CASSPPGQSYNEQFF
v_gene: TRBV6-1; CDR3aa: CASRSGLLSYEQYF
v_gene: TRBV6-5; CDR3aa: CASSYAIRGDEQYF
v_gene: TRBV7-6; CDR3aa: CASSLVGRDRGNNQPQHF
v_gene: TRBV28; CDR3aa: CASSLASGYDTQYF
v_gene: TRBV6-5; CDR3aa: CASSFETGGADTQYF
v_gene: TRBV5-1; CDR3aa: CASSPQGIPAEQYF
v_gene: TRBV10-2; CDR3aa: CASGTSGRGGEQFF
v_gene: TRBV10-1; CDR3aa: CASSETGTYVEQYF
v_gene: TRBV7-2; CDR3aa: CASSSGRGNIQYF
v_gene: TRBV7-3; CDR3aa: CASSHRTGTNTGELFF
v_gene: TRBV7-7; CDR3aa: CASSLVGSGELFF
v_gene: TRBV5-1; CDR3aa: CASSSKGADSYEQYF
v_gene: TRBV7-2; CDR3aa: CASSLEGYGTEAFF
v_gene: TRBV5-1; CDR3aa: CASSLRGQGTDTQYF
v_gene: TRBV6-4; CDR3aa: CASSDPVYGYTF
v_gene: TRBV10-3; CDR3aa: CAISAVGDTQYF
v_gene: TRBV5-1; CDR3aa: CASSLAAVAGGNQPQHF
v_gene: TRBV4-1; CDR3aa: CASSQGLAGEAKNIQYF
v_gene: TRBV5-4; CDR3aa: CASSLFAESEKLFF
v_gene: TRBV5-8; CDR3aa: CASSLAGPLYGYTF
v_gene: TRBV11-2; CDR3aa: CASSSLKEGPSGYTF
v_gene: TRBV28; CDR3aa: CASTLFRGSWETQYF
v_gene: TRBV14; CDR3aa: CASSQDLSLHPTNQPQHF
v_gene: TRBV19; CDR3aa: CASSTYRYTDTQYF
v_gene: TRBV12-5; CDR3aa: CASGSPTGAYNEQFF
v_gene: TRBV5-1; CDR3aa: CASSFETVVNNEQFF
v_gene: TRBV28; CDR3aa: CASSLVDRYSNQPQHF
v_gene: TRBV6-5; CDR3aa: CASGQRALNTEAFF
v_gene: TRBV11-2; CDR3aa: CASSPRGPISNSPLHF
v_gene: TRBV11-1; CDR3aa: CASSFRLAGDTQYF